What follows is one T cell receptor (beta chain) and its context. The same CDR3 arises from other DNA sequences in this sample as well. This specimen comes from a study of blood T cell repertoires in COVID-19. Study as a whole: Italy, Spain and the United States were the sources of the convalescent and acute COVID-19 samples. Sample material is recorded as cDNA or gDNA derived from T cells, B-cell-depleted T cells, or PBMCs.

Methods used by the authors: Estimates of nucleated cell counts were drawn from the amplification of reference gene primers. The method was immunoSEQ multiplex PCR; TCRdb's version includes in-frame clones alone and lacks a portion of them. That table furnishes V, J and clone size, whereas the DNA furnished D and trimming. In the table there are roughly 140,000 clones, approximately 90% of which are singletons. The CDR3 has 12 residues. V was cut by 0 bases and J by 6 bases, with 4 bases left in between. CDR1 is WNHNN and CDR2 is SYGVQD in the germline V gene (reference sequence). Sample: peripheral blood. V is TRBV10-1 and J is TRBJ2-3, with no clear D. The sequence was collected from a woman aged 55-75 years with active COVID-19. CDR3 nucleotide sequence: TGCGCCAGCAGTGAGTCCTCCGATACGCAGTATTTT. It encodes CASSESSDTQYF.